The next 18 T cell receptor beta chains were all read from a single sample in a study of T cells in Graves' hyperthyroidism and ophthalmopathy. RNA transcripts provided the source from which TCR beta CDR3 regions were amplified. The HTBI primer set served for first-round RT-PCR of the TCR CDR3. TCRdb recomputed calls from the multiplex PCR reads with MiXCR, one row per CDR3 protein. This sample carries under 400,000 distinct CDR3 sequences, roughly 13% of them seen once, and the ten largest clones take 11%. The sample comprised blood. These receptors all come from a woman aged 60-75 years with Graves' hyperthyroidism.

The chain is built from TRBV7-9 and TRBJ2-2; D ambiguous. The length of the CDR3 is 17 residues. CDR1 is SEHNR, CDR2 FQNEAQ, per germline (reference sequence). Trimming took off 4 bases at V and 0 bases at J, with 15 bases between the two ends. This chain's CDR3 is CASSSSRRKTNTGELFF. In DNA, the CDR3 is TGTGCCAGCAGCTCCTCGCGGAGAAAAACGAACACCGGGGAGCTGTTTTTT.

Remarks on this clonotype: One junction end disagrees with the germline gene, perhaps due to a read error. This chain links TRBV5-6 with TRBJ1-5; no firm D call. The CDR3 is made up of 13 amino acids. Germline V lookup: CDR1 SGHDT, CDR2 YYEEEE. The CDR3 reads CASRLGSNQPQHF. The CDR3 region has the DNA TGTGCCAGCAGATTGGGGAGCAATCAGCCCCAGCATTTT.

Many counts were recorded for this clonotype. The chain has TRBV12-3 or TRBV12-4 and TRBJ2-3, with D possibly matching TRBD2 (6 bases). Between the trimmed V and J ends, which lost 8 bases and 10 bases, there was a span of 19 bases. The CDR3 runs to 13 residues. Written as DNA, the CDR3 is TGTGCCAGCGGACCGGGACTCCGCGGGGCGCAGTATTTT. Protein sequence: CASGPGLRGAQYF.

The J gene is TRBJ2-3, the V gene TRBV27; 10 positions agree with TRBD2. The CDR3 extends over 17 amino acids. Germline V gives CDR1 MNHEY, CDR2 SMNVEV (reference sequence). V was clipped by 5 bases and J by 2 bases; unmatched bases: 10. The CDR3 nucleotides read TGTGCCAGCAGTAAACTAGCGGGATCGTGGTACACAGATACGCAGTATTTT. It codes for CASSKLAGSWYTDTQYF.

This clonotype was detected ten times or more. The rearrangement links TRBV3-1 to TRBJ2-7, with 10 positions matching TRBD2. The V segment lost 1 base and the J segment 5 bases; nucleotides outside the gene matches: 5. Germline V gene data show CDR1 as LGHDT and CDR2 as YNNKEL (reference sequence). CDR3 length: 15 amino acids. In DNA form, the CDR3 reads TGTGCCAGCAGCCAAGGAGCGGGAGGGCCCAACGAGCAGTACTTC. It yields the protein CASSQGAGGPNEQYF.

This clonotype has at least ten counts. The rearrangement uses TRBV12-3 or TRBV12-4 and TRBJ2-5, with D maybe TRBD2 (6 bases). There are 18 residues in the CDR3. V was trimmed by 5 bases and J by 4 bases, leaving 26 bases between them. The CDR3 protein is CASSPDSPGRRGRETQYF. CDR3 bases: TGTGCCAGCAGTCCCGATTCCCCTGGCAGGAGGGGCCGAGAGACCCAGTACTTC.

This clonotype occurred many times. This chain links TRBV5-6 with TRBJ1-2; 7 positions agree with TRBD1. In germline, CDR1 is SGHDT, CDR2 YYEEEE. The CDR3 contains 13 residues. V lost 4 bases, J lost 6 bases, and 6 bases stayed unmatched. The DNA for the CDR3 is TGTGCCAGCAGCAGGGCCAGGGGGGATGGCTACACCTTC. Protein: CASSRARGDGYTF. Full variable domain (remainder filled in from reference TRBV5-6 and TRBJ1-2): DAGVTQSPTHLIKTRGQQVTLRCSPKSGHDTVSWYQQALGQGPQFIFQYYEEEERQRGNFPDRFSGHQFPNYSSELNVNALLLGDSALYLCASSRARGDGYTFGSGTRLTVV.

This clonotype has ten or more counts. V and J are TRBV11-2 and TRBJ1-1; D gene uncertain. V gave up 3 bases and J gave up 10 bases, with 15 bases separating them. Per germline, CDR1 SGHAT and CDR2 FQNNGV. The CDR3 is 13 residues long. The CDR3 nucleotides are TGTGCCAGCAGCTTCGACCCCAGAGTGGGAGCTTTCTTT. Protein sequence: CASSFDPRVGAFF.

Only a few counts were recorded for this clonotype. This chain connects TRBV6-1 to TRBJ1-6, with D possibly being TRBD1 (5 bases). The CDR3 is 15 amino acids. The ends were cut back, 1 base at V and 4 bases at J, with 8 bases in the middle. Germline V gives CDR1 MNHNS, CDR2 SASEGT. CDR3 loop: CASSEVGGYNSPLHF. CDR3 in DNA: TGTGCCAGCAGTGAAGTTGGGGGGTATAATTCACCCCTCCACTTT.

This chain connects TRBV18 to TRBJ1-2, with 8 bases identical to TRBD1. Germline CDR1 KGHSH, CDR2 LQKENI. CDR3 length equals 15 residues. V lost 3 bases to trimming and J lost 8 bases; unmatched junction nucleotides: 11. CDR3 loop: CASSPPLTGAGGYTF. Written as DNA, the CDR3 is TGTGCCAGCTCACCCCCTCTGACAGGGGCGGGCGGCTACACCTTC.

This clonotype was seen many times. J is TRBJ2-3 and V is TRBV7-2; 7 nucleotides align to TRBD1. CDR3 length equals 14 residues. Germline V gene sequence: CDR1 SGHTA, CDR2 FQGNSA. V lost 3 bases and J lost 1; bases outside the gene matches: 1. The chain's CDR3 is CASSFDRGTDTQYF. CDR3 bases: TGTGCCAGCAGCTTCGACAGGGGCACAGATACGCAGTATTTT.

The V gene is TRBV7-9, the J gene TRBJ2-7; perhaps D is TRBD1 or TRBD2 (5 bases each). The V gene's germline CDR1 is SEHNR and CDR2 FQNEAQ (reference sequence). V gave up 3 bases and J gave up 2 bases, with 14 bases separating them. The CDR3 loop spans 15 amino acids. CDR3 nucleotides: TGTGCCAGCAGCTTTGGGGCTAGCAGAGCCTACGAGCAGTACTTC. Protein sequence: CASSFGASRAYEQYF. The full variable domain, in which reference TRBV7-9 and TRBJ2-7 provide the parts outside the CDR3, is DTGVSQNPRHKITKRGQNVTFRCDPISEHNRLYWYRQTLGQGPEFLTYFQNEAQLEKSRLLSDRFSAERPKGSFSTLEIQRTEQGDSAMYLCASSFGASRAYEQYFGPGTRLTVT.

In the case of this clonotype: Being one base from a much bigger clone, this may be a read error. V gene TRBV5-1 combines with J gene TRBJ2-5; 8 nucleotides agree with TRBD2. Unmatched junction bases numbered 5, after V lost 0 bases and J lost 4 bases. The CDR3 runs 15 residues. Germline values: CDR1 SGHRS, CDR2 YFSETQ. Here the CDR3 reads CASSLAGRGGETQYF. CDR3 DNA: TGCGCCAGCAGCTTGGCCGGGAGGGGAGGAGAGACCCAGTACTTC.

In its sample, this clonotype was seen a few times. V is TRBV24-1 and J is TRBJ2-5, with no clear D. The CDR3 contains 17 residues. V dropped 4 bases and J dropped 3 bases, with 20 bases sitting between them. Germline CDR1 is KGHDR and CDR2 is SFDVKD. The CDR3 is CATSDSIVYGPEETQYF. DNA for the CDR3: TGTGCCACCAGTGACTCCATCGTTTACGGGCCAGAAGAGACCCAGTACTTC.

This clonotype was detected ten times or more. CDR3 DNA: TGTGCCAGCAGTGATAGACGGGGGGATACGCAGTATTTT. Translation gives CASSDRRGDTQYF. J is TRBJ2-3 and V is TRBV7-2, with a tentative D call TRBD2 (6 bases). V shed 6 bases and J shed 6 bases, with 13 bases lying between them. CDR3 length equals 13 residues. CDR1 is SGHTA, CDR2 FQGNSA, per germline.

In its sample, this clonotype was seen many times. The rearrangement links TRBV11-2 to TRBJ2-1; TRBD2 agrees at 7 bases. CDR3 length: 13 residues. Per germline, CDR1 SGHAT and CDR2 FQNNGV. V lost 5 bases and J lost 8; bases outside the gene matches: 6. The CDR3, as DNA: TGTGCCAGCAGCGAGGGAGGGTTAGATGAGCAGTTCTTC. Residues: CASSEGGLDEQFF.

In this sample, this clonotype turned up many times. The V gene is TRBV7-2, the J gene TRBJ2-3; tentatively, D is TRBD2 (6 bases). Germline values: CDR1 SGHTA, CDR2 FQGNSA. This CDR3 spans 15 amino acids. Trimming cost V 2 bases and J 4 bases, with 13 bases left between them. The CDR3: CASSLSTSSSDTQYF. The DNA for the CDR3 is TGTGCCAGCAGCTTATCGACTAGTTCCTCAGATACGCAGTATTTT. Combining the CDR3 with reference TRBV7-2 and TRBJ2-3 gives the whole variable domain GAGVSQSPSNKVTEKGKDVELRCDPISGHTALYWYRQSLGQGLEFLIYFQGNSAPDKSGLPSDRFSAERTGGSVSTLTIQRTQQEDSAVYLCASSLSTSSSDTQYFGPGTRLTVL.

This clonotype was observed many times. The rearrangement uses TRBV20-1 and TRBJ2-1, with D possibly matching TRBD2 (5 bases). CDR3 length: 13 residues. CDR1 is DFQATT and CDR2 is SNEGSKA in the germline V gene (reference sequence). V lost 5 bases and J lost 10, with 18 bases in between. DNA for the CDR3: TGCAGTGCTGTGGGAGCTCCCGAACGAGAGCAGTTCTTC. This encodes CSAVGAPEREQFF.